This T cell receptor (beta chain) stems from a study of blood T cell repertoires in COVID-19. Study-wide context: COVID-19 samples collected from the United States, Italy and Spain covered acute and convalescent phases. Sources were T cells, B-cell-depleted T cells, or PBMCs; the material itself was cDNA or gDNA.

Seattle participants joined during active infection and were tracked over time. The V segment lost 3 bases and the J segment 5 bases; nucleotides outside the gene matches: 13. The CDR3 covers 17 residues. Germline CDR1 SGHDN, CDR2 FVKESK. TCRdb keeps only in-frame clones here, not all; method: immunoSEQ multiplex PCR. Here the sample spans a few hundred thousand clones, about 88% being singletons. Material: peripheral blood. This receptor was obtained from a woman in her forties or fifties with COVID-19, enrolled during active disease. This sequence joins TRBV14 and TRBJ1-2; 9 bases match TRBD1. This chain's CDR3 is CASSQRPLSGQGYGYTF. The CDR3 nucleotides read TGTGCCAGCAGCCAGAGGCCCTTATCTGGACAGGGGTATGGCTACACCTTC.